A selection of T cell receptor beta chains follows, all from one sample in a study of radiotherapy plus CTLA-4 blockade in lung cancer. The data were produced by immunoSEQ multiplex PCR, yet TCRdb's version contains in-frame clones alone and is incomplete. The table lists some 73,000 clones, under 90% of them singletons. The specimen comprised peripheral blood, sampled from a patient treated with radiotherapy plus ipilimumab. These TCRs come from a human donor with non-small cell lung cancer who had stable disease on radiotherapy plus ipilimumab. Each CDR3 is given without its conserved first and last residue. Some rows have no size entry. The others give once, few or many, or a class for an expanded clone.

CDR3aa: ASSENYNQPQH
abundance: -
v_gene: TRBV6-4
j_gene: TRBJ1-5

CDR3aa: ASSIASGSPYNEQF
abundance: -
v_gene: TRBV19
j_gene: TRBJ2-1

CDR3aa: ASSAGASTDTQY
abundance: -
v_gene: TRBV6-4
j_gene: TRBJ2-3

CDR3aa: ASSDMRQGTIETQY
abundance: -
v_gene: TRBV2
j_gene: TRBJ2-5

CDR3aa: ASSQGEAGAGSPLH
abundance: -
v_gene: TRBV4-2
j_gene: TRBJ1-6

CDR3aa: ASSLVSSGGFYEQY
abundance: few
v_gene: TRBV11-2
j_gene: TRBJ2-7

CDR3aa: SVEVGLRAQY
abundance: -
v_gene: TRBV29-1
j_gene: TRBJ2-5

CDR3aa: ASSPMAGAGDTQY
abundance: -
v_gene: TRBV18
j_gene: TRBJ2-3

CDR3aa: ASSLVGQGYHT
abundance: -
v_gene: TRBV11-2
j_gene: TRBJ1-2

CDR3aa: ASSLATSGRANEQF
abundance: once
v_gene: TRBV7-9
j_gene: TRBJ2-1

CDR3aa: ASSPGQGALGANVLT
abundance: few
v_gene: TRBV14
j_gene: TRBJ2-6

CDR3aa: ASSQERVNTEAF
abundance: -
v_gene: TRBV2
j_gene: TRBJ1-1

CDR3aa: ASSEASRDREGYT
abundance: -
v_gene: TRBV6-1
j_gene: TRBJ1-2

CDR3aa: ARSQNRGGYNEQF
abundance: -
v_gene: TRBV13
j_gene: TRBJ2-1

CDR3aa: ASSQDGTSGGTDTQY
abundance: -
v_gene: TRBV4-1
j_gene: TRBJ2-3

CDR3aa: ASSLSRGEGPDTQY
abundance: -
v_gene: TRBV28
j_gene: TRBJ2-3

CDR3aa: ASRGVAGNTIY
abundance: -
v_gene: TRBV6-1
j_gene: TRBJ1-3

CDR3aa: ASSYSGTRTDTQY
abundance: few
v_gene: TRBV6-5
j_gene: TRBJ2-3